Listed below are T cell receptor beta chains from one sample, sequenced in a study of OX40 agonist ivuxolimab in advanced cancers. Generated by immunoSEQ multiplex PCR, the TCRdb table keeps only in-frame clones and is missing some. Among 70,000 to 95,000 clones listed, about 91% were seen once. The sample here was CD4+ or CD8+ T cells sorted from blood, taken in a trial of the OX40 agonist ivuxolimab. These TCRs come from an adult with an advanced solid tumor such as melanoma, head and neck, liver or kidney cancer. CDR3s include the opening cysteine and the closing phenylalanine or tryptophan.

V	CDR3
TRBV9	CASSVGQGAYQPQHF
TRBV18	CASSPPALPGEQFF
TRBV6-6	CASNWDKTYEQYF
TRBV6-4	CASRGTGTDTQYF
TRBV7-9	CASSFPQGSQETQYF
TRBV18	CASSPRIRDREHQAQHF
TRBV30	CAWRGQGGTEAFF
TRBV5-5	CASSPDSNYGYTF
TRBV5-1	CASSKDFDGYTF
TRBV19	CASSLGGRNTGELFF
TRBV19	CASSISGGAREQYF
TRBV18	CASSPLGPTYTDTQYF
TRBV10-3	CAISEEQGIYGYTF
TRBV6-4	CASRASWGTEAFF
TRBV6-1	CASNQKGSNTQYF
TRBV11-3	CASSLGRQVYNEQFF
TRBV11-3	CASSTREVNNEQFF
TRBV6-8	CATKGGPDEGTPAPYYGYTF
TRBV9	CASSLSLADYEQYF
TRBV29-1	CTIPGGGGTQYF
TRBV11-3	CASSLDLVAQGTDTQYF
TRBV18	CASSPPGGSQEKLFF
TRBV19	CASSSGGEETQYF
TRBV7-8	CASSLGNTGWYGYTF
TRBV7-2	CASSFRQGQVEKLFF
TRBV6-5	CASTLIQGRSPLHF
TRBV6-5	CASSSAYEQYF
TRBV30	CAWVRDAWAGANVLTF
TRBV5-1	CASSLATDTQYF
TRBV11-1	CASSFGAGSDTQYF
TRBV18	CASSLGLPGSNQPQHF